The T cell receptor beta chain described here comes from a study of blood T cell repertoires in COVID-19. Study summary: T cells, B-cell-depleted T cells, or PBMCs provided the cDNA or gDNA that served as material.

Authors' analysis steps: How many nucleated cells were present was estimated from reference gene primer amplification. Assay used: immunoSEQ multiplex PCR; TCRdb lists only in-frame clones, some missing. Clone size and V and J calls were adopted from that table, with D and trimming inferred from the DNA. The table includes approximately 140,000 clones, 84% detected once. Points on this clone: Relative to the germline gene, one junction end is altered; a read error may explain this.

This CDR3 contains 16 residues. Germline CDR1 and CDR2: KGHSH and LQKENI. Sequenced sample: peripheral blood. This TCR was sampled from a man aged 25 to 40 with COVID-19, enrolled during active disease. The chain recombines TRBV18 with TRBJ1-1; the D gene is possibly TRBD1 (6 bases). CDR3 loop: CASSPTRRGGGTEAFF. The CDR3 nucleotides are TGTGCCAGCTCACCAACCCGAAGGGGTGGGGGCACTGAAGCCTTCTTT.